This entry concerns a single TCR beta chain. CDR1 SGHTA and CDR2 FQGTGA come from the germline V gene. Trimming removed 5 bases at V and 9 bases at J, with 20 bases between. The CDR3 runs 16 residues. The record originates from a study of technical replicates of blood from several donors. The repertoire was sequenced with immunoSEQ multiplex PCR; TCRdb's copy has only in-frame clones and lacks some. The table has fewer than 85,000 clones, about 95% seen once. The sequence derives from a human donor in good health. This sequence joins TRBV7-3 and TRBJ1-6; D is ambiguous. Source material: T cells isolated from PBMCs. The CDR3 coding sequence is TGTGCCAGCAGCCTCCTAGACGGGGATGGTGGTTCACCCCTCCACTTT. This translates into CASSLLDGDGGSPLHF.